Described below is a single T cell receptor beta chain sequence and its context. The sample comes from a study of OX40 agonist ivuxolimab in advanced cancers. Sequenced by immunoSEQ multiplex PCR; TCRdb stores in-frame clones only, minus some. The sample includes 55,000 to 90,000 clones, 70% to 90% seen only once; the top ten take over 0.95%. Peripheral blood came from all dose cohorts at three timepoints. CDR1 and CDR2 (germline): MNHNS, SASEGT. The CDR3 loop spans 13 amino acids. Trimming removed 8 bases at V and 5 bases at J, with 12 bases between. This clonotype originated in an adult with an advanced solid tumor such as melanoma, head and neck, liver or kidney cancer. The material sequenced was CD4+ or CD8+ T cells sorted from blood, taken in a trial of the OX40 agonist ivuxolimab. The chain joins TRBV6-1 to TRBJ1-4; D gene ambiguous. The CDR3 DNA reads TGTGCCAGCTGTAGGCAGGAAAATGAAAAACTGTTTTTT. Translating it yields CASCRQENEKLFF.